A single sample gave rise to the 30 T cell receptor beta chains below, sequenced in a study of OX40 agonist ivuxolimab in advanced cancers. The assay was immunoSEQ multiplex PCR, and TCRdb's table has in-frame clones only and misses some. The sample has roughly 25,000 clones; about 85% are singletons. Source: CD4+ or CD8+ T cells sorted from blood, taken in a trial of the OX40 agonist ivuxolimab. These receptors all come from an adult with an advanced solid tumor such as melanoma, head and neck, liver or kidney cancer.

This clone has just one count. The V gene is TRBV29-1, the J gene TRBJ2-3; D gene ambiguous. Per the germline V gene, CDR1 is SQVTM and CDR2 is ANQGSEA. With 7 bases removed from V and 2 bases from J, the gap between germline ends came to 13 bases. CDR3 length equals 13 residues. Here the CDR3 reads CSENVVSTDTQYF. In DNA, the CDR3 is TGCAGCGAGAATGTAGTTTCCACAGATACGCAGTATTTT.

The rearrangement joins TRBV30 to TRBJ1-5; tentative D call: TRBD1 (5 bases). The length of the CDR3 is 16 residues. The germline V gene encodes CDR1 GTSNPN and CDR2 SVGIG (reference sequence). V shed 0 bases and J shed 0 bases, with 12 bases lying between them. This chain's CDR3 is CAWSVFPGGSNQPQHF. CDR3 DNA sequence: TGTGCCTGGAGTGTATTTCCGGGGGGTAGCAATCAGCCCCAGCATTTT.

The V and J genes are TRBV7-8 and TRBJ2-2, with 9 bases identical to TRBD1. Germline values: CDR1 SGHVS, CDR2 FQNEAQ. CDR3 size: 16 residues. Germline trimming cut 0 bases from V and 7 bases from J; bases unmatched to any gene: 6. The CDR3 here is CASSLARTGAVGELFF. The CDR3 DNA reads as TGTGCCAGCAGCTTAGCGAGGACAGGGGCCGTCGGGGAGCTGTTTTTT. The full variable domain, in which reference TRBV7-8 and TRBJ2-2 provide the parts outside the CDR3, is GAGVSQSPRYKVAKRGQDVALRCDPISGHVSLFWYQQALGQGPEFLTYFQNEAQLDKSGLPSDRFFAERPEGSVSTLKIQRTQQEDSAVYLCASSLARTGAVGELFFGEGSRLTVL.

This chain connects TRBV28 to TRBJ2-3, with D perhaps matching TRBD1 (6 bases). This CDR3 spans 14 amino acids. In germline, CDR1 is MDHEN, CDR2 SYDVKM. V dropped 6 bases and J dropped 2 bases, with 12 bases sitting between them. The DNA for the CDR3 is TGTGCCAGCAGCGATCGGGACACCACAGATACGCAGTATTTT. Translation gives CASSDRDTTDTQYF. The whole variable domain, remainder taken from reference TRBV28 and TRBJ2-3, is DVKVTQSSRYLVKRTGEKVFLECVQDMDHENMFWYRQDPGLGLRLIYFSYDVKMKEKGDIPEGYSVSREKKERFSLILESASTNQTSMYLCASSDRDTTDTQYFGPGTRLTVL.

The chain couples TRBV6-1 to TRBJ1-2; D is possibly TRBD1 (6 bases). The CDR3 runs to 13 residues. V was pared by 8 bases and J by 5 bases, with 15 bases between. Looked up from germline, CDR1 is MNHNS and CDR2 is SASEGT. The CDR3 is CASLLGGRYGYTF. CDR3 nucleotides: TGTGCCAGCTTACTAGGGGGTCGATATGGCTACACCTTC.

V is TRBV11-2 and J is TRBJ2-2, with D possibly called TRBD1 or TRBD2 (5 bases each). The CDR3 covers 14 residues. The V and J ends lost 2 bases and 13 bases respectively, with 17 bases between them. Germline V CDR1 and CDR2: SGHAT, FQNNGV. In DNA, the CDR3 is TGTGCCAGCAGCTTACTAGCCCACACAGGAAGGCTGTTTTTT. Residues: CASSLLAHTGRLFF.

This clone came up a few times. The genes are TRBV4-1 and TRBJ2-3; D remains ambiguous. The V end was cut by 4 bases, the J end by 2 bases, with 10 bases between. CDR3 length: 14 residues. Looked up from germline, CDR1 is MGHRA and CDR2 is YSYEKL. CDR3 protein: CASSLVRNTDTQYF. The CDR3 bases are TGCGCCAGCAGCCTCGTTCGGAACACAGATACGCAGTATTTT.

This clone was seen once. The chain couples TRBV5-1 to TRBJ2-2, with D possibly matching TRBD2 (6 bases). The CDR3 is made up of 17 amino acids. Trimming left V 1 base short and J 2 bases short, with 15 bases between. CDR1 SGHRS and CDR2 YFSETQ come from the germline V gene. The chain's CDR3 is CASSLLQFGTNTGELFF. The CDR3 DNA is TGCGCCAGCAGCTTGCTCCAATTCGGGACTAACACCGGGGAGCTGTTTTTT.

The sample holds a few counts of this clone. The V gene is TRBV10-2, the J gene TRBJ1-1, with TRBD1 matching over 9 bases. CDR3 size: 15 residues. The germline gives CDR1 WSHSY, CDR2 SAAADI. J gave up 1 base and V 4 bases, and 4 bases lay outside the gene matches. As DNA, the CDR3 is TGCGCCAGCAGTGGCCGGACAGGGGAGAACACTGAAGCTTTCTTT. It specifies CASSGRTGENTEAFF.

This chain connects TRBV7-8 to TRBJ2-2, with D unclear. Germline V gene data show CDR1 as SGHVS and CDR2 as FQNEAQ. The CDR3 contains 16 residues. Trimming removed 5 bases at V and 1 base at J, with 14 bases between. The CDR3 is CASSPVGGLNTGELFF. The CDR3 DNA follows: TGTGCCAGCAGCCCGGTCGGCGGCTTGAACACCGGGGAGCTGTTTTTT.

The V and J genes are TRBV4-1 and TRBJ2-1; 7 nucleotides line up with TRBD1. Germline assignment: CDR1 MGHRA and CDR2 YSYEKL. This CDR3 is built from 15 residues. V was clipped by 5 bases and J by 4 bases; unmatched bases: 8. The CDR3 DNA reads as TGCGCCAGCAGCTGGGACAGCCCACCGTACAATGAGCAGTTCTTC. Translating it yields CASSWDSPPYNEQFF.

The V and J genes are TRBV19 and TRBJ1-2; no clear D gene. V lost 2 bases to trimming and J lost 0 bases, with 7 bases between them. In germline, CDR1 is LNHDA, CDR2 SQIVND (reference sequence). The CDR3 length is 14 residues. The CDR3 DNA is TGTGCCAGTAGTATAACACCTCCTAACTATGGCTACACCTTC. Translated, it gives CASSITPPNYGYTF.

With regard to this clone: Mismatch with germline at one junction end may stem from a read error. The V and J genes are TRBV6-6 and TRBJ1-4; 8 bases line up with TRBD1. CDR1 MNHNY and CDR2 SVGAGI come from the germline V gene (reference sequence). This CDR3 comprises 14 residues. Here the CDR3 DNA reads TGTGCCATCAGTGGACAGGGATTCGGCGAAAAACTGTTTTTT. Protein sequence: CAISGQGFGEKLFF.

The genes are TRBV21-1 and TRBJ1-2; TRBD1, the table's D call, lacks a check against the DNA. TRBV21-1 is classified as a pseudogene. This CDR3 region has 16 residues. The DNA of the CDR3 is TGTGCCAGCAGCCGTTGGAGGGGGCTTTTCCAGTATGGCTACACCTTC. Residues: CASSRWRGLFQYGYTF.

The chain recombines TRBV9 with TRBJ2-7, with TRBD1 identical over 7 bases. The CDR3 covers 15 residues. The junction had 10 bases not matched to a gene; V was cut back by 4 bases and J by 3 bases. Germline assignment: CDR1 SGDLS and CDR2 YYNGEE. The CDR3 DNA reads as TGTGCCAGCAGCTACCACCCGGGACAGCACTACGAGCAGTACTTC. Translated: CASSYHPGQHYEQYF.

This rearrangement joins TRBV6-5 to TRBJ2-5; TRBD1 aligns across 7 bases. Looked up from germline, CDR1 is MNHEY and CDR2 is SVGAGI. The V and J ends lost 9 bases and 0 bases, in that order; junction bases with no gene match: 4. The CDR3 has 13 residues. CDR3 loop: CASCRGYQETQYF. The DNA of the CDR3 is TGTGCCAGTTGCAGGGGGTACCAAGAGACCCAGTACTTC.

This clone was detected only once. The chain uses TRBV12-5 and TRBJ2-7; D gene uncertain. Germline-derived CDR1 and CDR2 are LGHNT and FRNRAP. This CDR3 contains 12 residues. V lost 0 bases and J lost 2, with 2 bases in between. The CDR3 coding sequence is TGTGCTAGTGGTTTGGTCCCCTACGAGCAGTACTTC. Translation gives CASGLVPYEQYF.

V and J are TRBV19 and TRBJ1-5; tentatively, D is TRBD1 (5 bases). Trimming pared 5 bases from V and 3 bases from J, leaving 17 bases between. CDR1 and CDR2 from the germline V gene are LNHDA and SQIVND (reference sequence). The CDR3 loop spans 16 amino acids. CDR3 DNA: TGTGCCAGTAGTGGTGGGCAGGGACGAGTCAATCAGCCCCAGCATTTT. The encoded protein is CASSGGQGRVNQPQHF.

The chain carries TRBV11-2 and TRBJ2-1; 9 bases align to TRBD2. The CDR3 is 15 residues long. Germline CDR1 SGHAT, CDR2 FQNNGV. V shed 8 bases, J shed 2 bases, and the junction held 7 bases outside the gene matches. CDR3 DNA: TGTGCCAGCGCCGTCGGCGGGGGGGCCTACAATGAGCAGTTCTTC. The encoded protein is CASAVGGGAYNEQFF. Drawing the rest from reference TRBV11-2 and TRBJ2-1, the complete variable domain is EAGVAQSPRYKIIEKRQSVAFWCNPISGHATLYWYQQILGQGPKLLIQFQNNGVVDDSQLPKDRFSAERLKGVDSTLKIQPAKLEDSAVYLCASAVGGGAYNEQFFGPGTRLTVL.

Here the CDR3 reads CASSLTGGSYEQYF. In DNA, the CDR3 is TGTGCCAGTAGTTTGACAGGGGGTTCCTACGAGCAGTACTTC. This chain connects TRBV19 to TRBJ2-7; TRBD1 aligns across 9 bases. V shed 5 bases, J shed 1 base, and the junction held 3 bases outside the gene matches. Germline V lookup: CDR1 LNHDA, CDR2 SQIVND (reference sequence). The CDR3 runs to 14 residues.

The CDR3, as DNA: TGTGCCAGCGCCCCCCCCAGGGCGGGGATGAACACTGAAGCTTTCTTT. Translated, it gives CASAPPRAGMNTEAFF. V gene TRBV11-2 combines with J gene TRBJ1-1, with TRBD1 as a possible D gene (5 bases). Germline V gives CDR1 SGHAT, CDR2 FQNNGV. The CDR3 extends over 16 amino acids. The V end was cut by 8 bases, the J end by 0 bases, with 19 bases between.

The rearrangement uses TRBV4-1 and TRBJ2-7; 11 bases fit TRBD2. The CDR3 spans 16 residues. V gave up 3 bases and J gave up 0 bases; unmatched junction bases: 4. Germline CDR1 is MGHRA and CDR2 is YSYEKL. CDR3 region: CASSHRLAGNSYEQYF. Here the CDR3 DNA reads TGCGCCAGCAGCCACCGACTAGCGGGGAACTCCTACGAGCAGTACTTC.

This chain joins TRBV28 and TRBJ1-6; perhaps TRBD1 as D (6 bases). CDR3 length: 15 amino acids. Germline loops: CDR1 MDHEN, CDR2 SYDVKM. V was clipped by 10 bases and J by 3 bases, with 16 bases between them. For the CDR3, the DNA is TGTGCCACCTCGAACAGGGCCAGCTATAATTCACCCCTCCACTTT. This translates into CATSNRASYNSPLHF.

The rearrangement joins TRBV6-6 to TRBJ2-7; D is unclear. V was trimmed by 3 bases and J by 6 bases, leaving 12 bases between them. The CDR3 consists of 13 residues. From germline, CDR1 is MNHNY and CDR2 SVGAGI (reference sequence). The CDR3 here is CASSYGMISEQYF. CDR3 sequence (DNA): TGTGCCAGCAGTTATGGTATGATCTCCGAGCAGTACTTC.

This chain joins TRBV9 and TRBJ1-6; 9 bases match TRBD1. Germline assignment: CDR1 SGDLS and CDR2 YYNGEE. The CDR3 is 14 amino acids. Trimming removed 0 bases from V and 10 bases from J; junction bases left unmatched: 2. CDR3 DNA sequence: TGTGCCAGCAGCGTAGGGACAGGGGAATCACCCCTCCACTTT. Translation: CASSVGTGESPLHF.

The chain uses TRBV5-8 and TRBJ1-1; D is unresolved. The CDR3 covers 15 residues. V was clipped by 2 bases and J by 0 bases, with 11 bases between them. Per germline, CDR1 SGHTS and CDR2 YDEGEE. The CDR3 is CASSFILYVNTEAFF. The DNA for the CDR3 is TGTGCCAGCAGCTTTATCCTGTACGTGAACACTGAAGCTTTCTTT.

The genes are TRBV19 and TRBJ1-3; TRBD1 might be the D (6 bases). The CDR3 has 15 residues. V shed 3 bases and J shed 3 bases, with 12 bases lying between them. From germline, CDR1 is LNHDA and CDR2 SQIVND (reference sequence). The chain's CDR3 is CASSILDRNGNTIYF. The CDR3 nucleotides read TGTGCCAGTAGTATCCTGGACAGAAATGGAAACACCATATATTTT.

The rearrangement links TRBV28 to TRBJ2-1, with 8 positions matching TRBD2. V lost 4 bases to trimming and J lost 10 bases; unmatched junction nucleotides: 6. Germline-derived CDR1 and CDR2 are MDHEN and SYDVKM. The CDR3 covers 13 residues. DNA for the CDR3: TGTGCCAGCAGTTCCTCCCGGGAGGGAGAGCAGTTCTTC. Translated, it gives CASSSSREGEQFF.

This chain joins TRBV27 and TRBJ1-2; D is unresolved. V lost 5 bases and J lost 7, with 11 bases in between. Germline CDR1 reads MNHEY; CDR2 reads SMNVEV (reference sequence). The CDR3 totals 12 residues. CDR3 protein: CASSPDGVGYTF. The CDR3 DNA reads as TGTGCCAGCAGTCCCGACGGGGTTGGCTACACCTTC.

J is TRBJ2-1 and V is TRBV7-9, with D perhaps assigned TRBD1 or TRBD2 (5 bases each). This CDR3 is built from 15 residues. Deletions cut 4 bases from V and 12 bases from J, with 22 bases between. Germline lookup yields CDR1 SEHNR and CDR2 FQNEAQ (reference sequence). The CDR3 nucleotides read TGTGCCAGCAGCTCAGATATGACGGGACGCGGGTGGCAGTTCTTC. Protein product: CASSSDMTGRGWQFF.